This T cell receptor (beta chain) was documented in a study of shared clonotypes between healthy human individuals. Profiling relied on immunoSEQ multiplex PCR, and the TCRdb table lists in-frame clones only, not all of them. Of 2 million to 2.5 million clones listed, more than 80% were seen once; the top ten hold 0.35% to 0.5%. The CDR3 spans 15 residues. V lost 1 base, J lost 5 bases, and 6 bases stayed unmatched. The germline V gene encodes CDR1 ENHRY and CDR2 SYGVKD. This receptor was identified in a man between 18 and 35 years old in good health. Some clones in this sample may be carry-over from other donors' samples. The material sequenced was naive CD4+ T cells from PBMCs. Subset here: CD45RA+ positively selected. This chain connects TRBV10-3 to TRBJ2-7, with 9 bases aligning to TRBD1. CDR3 bases: TGTGCCATCAGTGAGTGGGGGACAGGGAGCGACGAGCAGTACTTC. This translates into CAISEWGTGSDEQYF.